The 12 T cell receptor beta chains reported below all come from one sample, sequenced in a study of beta chain features in type 1 diabetes. Regarding the study as a whole: Patients with Type 1 diabetes showed moderately but significantly shorter TCRB CDR3s in all four CD4+ subsets.

No antigen has been identified for these receptors. Every bit of the isolated RNA underwent reverse transcription, so sequencing read expressed TCRB transcripts. The assay was immunoSEQ multiplex PCR, and TCRdb's table has in-frame clones only and misses some. The sample has 250,000 to 300,000 clones, over 11% seen once. Specimen: naive CD4+ T cells from blood. The origin of the receptors is a man between 25 and 39 years old with type 1 diabetes.

The table lists this clone with a few counts. The chain recombines TRBV28 with TRBJ2-2, with a tentative D call TRBD2 (5 bases). The CDR3 has 15 amino acids. Trimming removed 6 bases from V and 6 bases from J, with 17 bases in between. Germline assignment: CDR1 MDHEN and CDR2 SYDVKM. This CDR3 reads CASSPPGTRAGELFF. CDR3 sequence (DNA): TGTGCCAGCAGCCCCCCGGGAACCCGCGCCGGGGAGCTGTTTTTT.

This clone was seen a handful of times. The CDR3 here is CATSRDPTQNEQYF. The CDR3 region has the DNA TGTGCCACCAGCAGAGATCCCACGCAGAACGAGCAGTACTTC. The gene calls are TRBV15 and TRBJ2-7; D is undetermined. The V and J ends lost 0 bases and 5 bases respectively, with 11 bases between them. The CDR3 sequence is 14 residues long. CDR1 LNHNV and CDR2 YYDKDF come from the germline V gene (reference sequence).

The CDR3 region is CAWSEAGGTDTQYF. The CDR3 DNA is TGTGCCTGGAGTGAAGCGGGAGGCACAGATACGCAGTATTTT. The chain employs TRBV30 and TRBJ2-3, with 8 bases identical to TRBD2. Trimming removed 1 base from V and 1 base from J; junction bases left unmatched: 1. The CDR3 is 14 residues long. Germline assignment: CDR1 GTSNPN and CDR2 SVGIG (reference sequence). The complete variable domain, with remaining parts taken from reference TRBV30 and TRBJ2-3, reads SQTIHQWPATLVQPVGSPLSLECTVEGTSNPNLYWYRQAAGRGLQLLFYSVGIGQISSEVPQNLSASRPQDRQFILSSKKLLLSDSGFYLCAWSEAGGTDTQYFGPGTRLTVL.

This chain joins TRBV7-9 and TRBJ2-2, with 7 bases that match TRBD2. The CDR3 is made up of 15 amino acids. Germline CDR1 reads SEHNR; CDR2 reads FQNEAQ (reference sequence). V gave up 1 base and J gave up 5 bases; unmatched junction bases: 4. The CDR3 is CASSLGGSGTGELFF. CDR3 sequence (DNA): TGTGCCAGCAGCTTAGGCGGGAGTGGAACCGGGGAGCTGTTTTTT.

The chain recombines TRBV29-1 with TRBJ2-1; 7 bases are shared with TRBD2. With 3 bases clipped from V and 4 bases from J, the junction kept 15 bases outside the gene matches. The CDR3 sequence is 17 residues long. The germline CDR1 and CDR2 sequences are SQVTM and ANQGSEA. The CDR3 region has the DNA TGCAGCGTTGAGTGGGAGGGAGGGCTTTCTCAATACAATGAGCAGTTCTTC. Amino acids: CSVEWEGGLSQYNEQFF.

The chain is built from TRBV2 and TRBJ2-2; D is unresolved. Germline V CDR1 and CDR2: SNHLY, FYNNEI. The CDR3 runs to 14 residues. V lost 7 bases to trimming and J lost 1 base, with 10 bases between them. CDR3 sequence reads: CASIKAGNTGELFF. The CDR3 DNA is TGTGCCAGCATAAAGGCAGGGAACACCGGGGAGCTGTTTTTT.

This clone was seen more than once but under ten times. The rearrangement links TRBV5-4 to TRBJ1-1; D unresolved. V was cut by 4 bases and J by 5 bases, with 18 bases left in between. Germline V lookup: CDR1 SGHNT, CDR2 YYREEE (reference sequence). The CDR3 is 15 amino acids. As DNA, the CDR3 is TGTGCCAGCAGCAGCCCGGTCCCTAGTCCTACTGAAGCTTTCTTT. It codes for CASSSPVPSPTEAFF.

The chain is built from TRBV5-1 and TRBJ2-1, with 10 bases that match TRBD2. The CDR3 has 16 amino acids. V trimming: 3 bases; J trimming: 5 bases; junction bases outside the gene matches: 8. The germline CDR1 and CDR2 sequences are SGHRS and YFSETQ. CDR3 region: CASSWFWTSGNNEQFF. The CDR3 coding sequence is TGCGCCAGCAGCTGGTTCTGGACTAGCGGTAACAATGAGCAGTTCTTC.

The V call is TRBV4-1, the J call TRBJ2-3, with 11 bases fitting TRBD2. The CDR3 totals 16 residues. Looked up from germline, CDR1 is MGHRA and CDR2 is YSYEKL. V lost 1 base and J lost 5; bases outside the gene matches: 5. The CDR3 DNA follows: TGCGCCAGCAGCCAAGGACTAGCGGGACCAGGAGATACGCAGTATTTT. Protein product: CASSQGLAGPGDTQYF.

This chain connects TRBV29-1 to TRBJ2-1, with TRBD2 identical over 10 bases. Unmatched junction bases numbered 7, after V lost 5 bases and J lost 0 bases. CDR1 is SQVTM and CDR2 is ANQGSEA in the germline V gene. The CDR3 consists of 16 residues. The CDR3, as DNA: TGCAGCGTTCTTACTAGCGGGATTAGCTCCTACAATGAGCAGTTCTTC. Amino acids: CSVLTSGISSYNEQFF.

The V call is TRBV7-2, the J call TRBJ2-4; D perhaps matches TRBD2 (6 bases). V lost 5 bases, J lost 0 bases, and 14 bases lay in between. The CDR3 extends over 16 amino acids. The germline V gene has CDR1 SGHTA and CDR2 FQGNSA. CDR3 sequence: CASSPQPGVAKNIQYF. CDR3 DNA: TGTGCCAGCAGCCCCCAACCGGGGGTAGCCAAAAACATTCAGTACTTC.

V and J are TRBV28 and TRBJ2-1; D not certain. There are 13 residues in the CDR3. The germline gives CDR1 MDHEN, CDR2 SYDVKM. V was cut by 2 bases and J by 12 bases, with 14 bases left in between. The CDR3 DNA follows: TGTGCCAGCAGTTTAGTTGAGGATATGGTGCAGTTCTTC. It specifies CASSLVEDMVQFF.